These T cell receptor beta chains were read from a single sample in a study of shared clonotypes between healthy human individuals. Clones were read by immunoSEQ multiplex PCR, and TCRdb kept only the in-frame ones, dropping some. Seen here are approximately 470,000 clones, roughly 80% observed once, and the top ten hold roughly 12%. The sample consisted of PBMCs. These receptors all come from a middle-aged woman in good health. Some clones in this sample may be carry-over from other donors' samples. The conserved cysteine and the conserved F or W are not part of the CDR3 here. A clone size is listed for some rows: how often the clone was seen (once, few, many), or a class if it is expanded.

v_call	clone_size	cdr3_aa
TRBV5-4	.	ASSFTDSGETQY
TRBV28	many	ASSSHLLAGVNEQY
TRBV5-1	.	ASSWTGTGGTYEQY
TRBV11-2	.	ASSSGLAYEQY
TRBV27	few	ASRLRNLNTEAF
TRBV11-3	.	ASSLDPGLARRDEQF
TRBV7-2	once	ASSSHIYQPQH
TRBV29-1	.	SASTYDETQY
TRBV5-6	.	ASSHALGDRYEQY
TRBV27	few	ASSLGVAGRSF
TRBV2	.	ATLTSYEQY
TRBV7-2	.	ASSPRTDGPQH
TRBV6-6	few	ASSVGAEPEKLF
TRBV7-9	.	ASSQSGNTDTQY
TRBV27	.	ASSDRGWVSTQY
TRBV30	.	AWTGRRTGELF
TRBV18	.	ASSLGYGYT
TRBV6-6	.	ASSYWRENHNEQF
TRBV28	.	ASSLVRLYEQY
TRBV30	.	AWTPLAGIGTQY
TRBV27	once	ASSPHSDASNQPQH
TRBV25-1	.	ASSEARQPSNQPQH
TRBV7-2	once	ASSLEGGDTGELF
TRBV15	.	ATSRKTGGYGYT
TRBV6-1	once	ASIKAANTEAF
TRBV28	.	ASSHRTRQTQY
TRBV5-4	many	ASSLASGEAYEQY
TRBV25-1	once	ASRSLDTYEQY
TRBV30	.	AWEQRAGQPQH
TRBV29-1	.	SVGLGFYGYT
TRBV16	.	ASTRDRGTYEQY
TRBV2	.	ATSHLTSGSGDTQY
TRBV5-1	.	ASSIWGTSGIDTQY
TRBV4-2	.	ASSQGTGTHWIAPTTRASYGYT
TRBV7-9	.	ASSLAGNLQGTEAF
TRBV15	.	ATSSEGSAEKLF
TRBV6-4	.	ASSDSAGGFDEQF
TRBV7-6	.	ASSLVPGNEKLF
TRBV18	.	ASSPPGSGNQPQH